Below are 9 T cell receptor beta chains sequenced from a single sample in a study of T-cell reconstitution after alpha-beta-depleted transplantation in children. Library preparation (for TCRbeta) was performed with unique molecular identifiers. Each CDR3 protein is one row after TCRdb ran MiXCR on the PCR reads. The data hold fewer than 150,000 distinct CDR3 sequences, with roughly 10% observed a single time. Sequenced here: PBMCs, mostly from graft donor cells, sampled 180 days after TCRalphabeta/CD19-depleted stem cell transplant. These receptor sequences come from a girl under two years old who had a stem cell transplant for combined immunodeficiency, so the T cells may come from the graft donor.

In its sample, this clonotype was seen a few times. This chain connects TRBV28 to TRBJ2-7; 8 bases match TRBD1. CDR3 size: 15 residues. V lost 6 bases, J lost 0 bases, and 7 bases stayed unmatched. Germline CDR1 reads MDHEN; CDR2 reads SYDVKM. The CDR3: CASRRDRGLSYEQYF. CDR3 coding DNA: TGTGCCAGCAGACGCGACAGGGGCCTCTCCTACGAGCAGTACTTC.

Many counts were recorded for this clonotype. This chain links TRBV29-1 with TRBJ2-2, with no clear D. Trimming shortened V by 3 bases and J by 0 bases, and 11 bases separated the two germline ends. The germline V gene has CDR1 SQVTM and CDR2 ANQGSEA. This CDR3 region has 15 residues. The CDR3 here is CSVDVGRPNTGELFF. As DNA, the CDR3 is TGCAGCGTTGATGTGGGCAGACCGAACACCGGGGAGCTGTTTTTT.

V is TRBV29-1 and J is TRBJ2-5, with 7 bases that match TRBD2. The CDR3 extends over 12 amino acids. V shed 6 bases, J shed 1 base, and the junction held 2 bases outside the gene matches. Looked up from germline, CDR1 is SQVTM and CDR2 is ANQGSEA. The CDR3 nucleotides are TGCAGCGTAGCGGGGAGCCAAGAGACCCAGTACTTC. Its protein is CSVAGSQETQYF.

As to this clonotype: An end of the junction does not agree with germline; a read error may underlie this. The chain joins TRBV7-9 to TRBJ2-7; perhaps TRBD2 as D (7 bases). Germline V CDR1 and CDR2: SEHNR, FQNEAQ (reference sequence). This CDR3 contains 12 residues. The CDR3 bases are TGTGCCAGCAGCTTAATGGGGGGGCAGATCATTTTC. The encoded protein is CASSLMGGQIIF.

Only a few counts were recorded for this clonotype. The rearrangement uses TRBV7-9 and TRBJ1-6; 10 nucleotides match TRBD1. Germline V CDR1 and CDR2: SEHNR, FQNEAQ (reference sequence). This CDR3 has 16 amino acids. V trimming: 4 bases; J trimming: 5 bases; junction bases outside the gene matches: 5. The CDR3 sequence is CASSSPGQGNNSPLHF. The CDR3 DNA sequence: TGTGCCAGCAGCTCCCCGGGACAGGGGAATAATTCACCCCTCCACTTT.

The chain carries TRBV10-3 and TRBJ2-3; 11 bases are a match to TRBD2. Germline loops: CDR1 ENHRY, CDR2 SYGVKD. The CDR3 contains 15 residues. The trim removed 3 bases at V and 4 bases at J, leaving 3 bases unmatched. Here the CDR3 reads CAISELAGVADTQYF. In DNA form, the CDR3 reads TGTGCCATCAGTGAACTAGCGGGAGTGGCAGATACGCAGTATTTT.

This clonotype was observed a few times. CDR3 DNA: TGTGCCATCAGTGAGTCAAGTAGCTACGAGCAGTACTTC. Translation: CAISESSSYEQYF. J is TRBJ2-7 and V is TRBV10-3; D is unresolved. Trimming removed 0 bases from V and 3 bases from J, with 6 bases in between. This CDR3 has 13 residues. The germline gives CDR1 ENHRY, CDR2 SYGVKD.

The rearrangement uses TRBV6-5 and TRBJ1-1; D is unclear. Looked up from germline, CDR1 is MNHEY and CDR2 is SVGAGI. This CDR3 has 15 residues. Deletions cut 2 bases from V and 2 bases from J, with 12 bases between. CDR3 bases: TGTGCCAGCAGTTACATGAGGGCCGTCAACACTGAAGCTTTCTTT. Protein sequence: CASSYMRAVNTEAFF.

This clonotype was counted a few times. The rearrangement links TRBV20-1 to TRBJ2-3; tentative D call: TRBD1 (5 bases). CDR1 is DFQATT and CDR2 is SNEGSKA in the germline V gene (reference sequence). The V end lost 6 bases, the J end lost 5 bases, and 21 bases lay between the germline ends. The CDR3 contains 15 residues. CDR3 sequence: CSAEPGQRYQDTQYF. The CDR3, as DNA: TGCAGTGCGGAACCAGGACAACGTTATCAAGATACGCAGTATTTT.